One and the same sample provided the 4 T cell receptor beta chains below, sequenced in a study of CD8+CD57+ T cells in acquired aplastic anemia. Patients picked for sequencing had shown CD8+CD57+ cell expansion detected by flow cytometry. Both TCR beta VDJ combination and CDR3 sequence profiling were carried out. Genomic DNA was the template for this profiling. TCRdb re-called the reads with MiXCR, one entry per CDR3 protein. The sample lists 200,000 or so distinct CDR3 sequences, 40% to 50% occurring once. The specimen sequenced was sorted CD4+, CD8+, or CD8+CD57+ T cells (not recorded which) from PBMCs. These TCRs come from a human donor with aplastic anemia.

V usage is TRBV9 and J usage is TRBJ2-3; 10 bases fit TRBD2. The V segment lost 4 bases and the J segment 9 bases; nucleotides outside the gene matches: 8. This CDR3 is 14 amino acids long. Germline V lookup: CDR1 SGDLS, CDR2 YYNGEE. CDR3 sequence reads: CASSLVLAGATQYF. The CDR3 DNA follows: TGTGCCAGCAGCTTGGTTCTAGCGGGAGCGACGCAGTATTTT.

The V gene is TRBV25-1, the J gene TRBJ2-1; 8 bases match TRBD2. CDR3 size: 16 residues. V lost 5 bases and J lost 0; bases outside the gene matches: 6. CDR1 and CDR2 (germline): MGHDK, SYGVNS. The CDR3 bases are TGTGCCAGCAGTTCCGGGACTAGGGCCTCCTACAATGAGCAGTTCTTC. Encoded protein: CASSSGTRASYNEQFF.

The CDR3 nucleotides read TGTGCCTGGAGTGTATTTCGGAATGCGGCTGAAGCTTTCTTT. It specifies CAWSVFRNAAEAFF. The V gene is TRBV30, the J gene TRBJ1-1; D uncertain. CDR3 length equals 14 residues. Between the trimmed V and J ends, which lost 0 bases and 6 bases, there was a span of 14 bases. CDR1 is GTSNPN and CDR2 is SVGIG in the germline V gene (reference sequence).

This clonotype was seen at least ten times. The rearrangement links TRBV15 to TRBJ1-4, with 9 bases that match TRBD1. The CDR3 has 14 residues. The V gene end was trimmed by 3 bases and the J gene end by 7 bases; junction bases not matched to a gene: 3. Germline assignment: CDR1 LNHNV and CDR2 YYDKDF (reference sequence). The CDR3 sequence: CATSSRQGGEKLFF. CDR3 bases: TGTGCCACCAGCAGCCGACAGGGGGGTGAAAAACTGTTTTTT.